This TCR beta chain was identified in a study of T cells after posttransplantation cyclophosphamide. Study-level findings and limits: TRB overlap between skin or GI tissue T cells and blood was limited. Recipient CMV seropositivity and CMV reactivation strongly tracked TRB clonality. Later blood repertoires were often dominated by clones from the donor CD8+ memory compartment.

A word on this clone: The antigen remains undetermined.

Controls had myeloablative marrow grafts with methotrexate and calcineurin inhibitor, sampled at 1 year. The CDR3 is 21 residues long. CDR1 is MDHEN and CDR2 is SYDVKM in the germline V gene. V shed 5 bases, J shed 2 bases, and the junction held 20 bases outside the gene matches. Using immunoSEQ multiplex PCR, the repertoire was profiled, and TCRdb retains in-frame clones only, with some absent. The sample comprises approximately 15,000 clones, more than 80% of which are singletons, and about 3% rests with the top ten. The sequencing used PBMCs, collected 441 days after allogeneic stem cell transplant with calcineurin inhibitor and methotrexate. This sequence originates from a male patient aged 25-45 years who received an allogeneic stem cell transplant from an unrelated donor, was CMV-positive, and had acute and chronic GVHD. The graft donor may account for some of the T cells. V gene TRBV28 combines with J gene TRBJ2-3; 12 bases are a match to TRBD2. Here the CDR3 reads CASSAFSGTSGPRGATDTQYF. DNA of the CDR3: TGTGCCAGCAGTGCTTTTTCCGGGACTAGCGGGCCAAGGGGAGCCACAGATACGCAGTATTTT.